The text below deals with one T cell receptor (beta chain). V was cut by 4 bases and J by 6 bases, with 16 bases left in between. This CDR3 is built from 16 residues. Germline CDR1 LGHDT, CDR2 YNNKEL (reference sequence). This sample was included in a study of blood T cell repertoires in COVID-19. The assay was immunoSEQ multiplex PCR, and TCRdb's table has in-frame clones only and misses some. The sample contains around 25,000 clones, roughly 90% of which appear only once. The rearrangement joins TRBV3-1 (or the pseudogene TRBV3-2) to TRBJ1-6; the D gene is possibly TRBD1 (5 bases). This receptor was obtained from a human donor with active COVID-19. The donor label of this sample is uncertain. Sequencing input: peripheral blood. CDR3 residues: CASSLAETVRNSPLHF. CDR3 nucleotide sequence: TGTGCCAGCAGCCTCGCAGAGACAGTTCGTAATTCACCCCTCCACTTT.